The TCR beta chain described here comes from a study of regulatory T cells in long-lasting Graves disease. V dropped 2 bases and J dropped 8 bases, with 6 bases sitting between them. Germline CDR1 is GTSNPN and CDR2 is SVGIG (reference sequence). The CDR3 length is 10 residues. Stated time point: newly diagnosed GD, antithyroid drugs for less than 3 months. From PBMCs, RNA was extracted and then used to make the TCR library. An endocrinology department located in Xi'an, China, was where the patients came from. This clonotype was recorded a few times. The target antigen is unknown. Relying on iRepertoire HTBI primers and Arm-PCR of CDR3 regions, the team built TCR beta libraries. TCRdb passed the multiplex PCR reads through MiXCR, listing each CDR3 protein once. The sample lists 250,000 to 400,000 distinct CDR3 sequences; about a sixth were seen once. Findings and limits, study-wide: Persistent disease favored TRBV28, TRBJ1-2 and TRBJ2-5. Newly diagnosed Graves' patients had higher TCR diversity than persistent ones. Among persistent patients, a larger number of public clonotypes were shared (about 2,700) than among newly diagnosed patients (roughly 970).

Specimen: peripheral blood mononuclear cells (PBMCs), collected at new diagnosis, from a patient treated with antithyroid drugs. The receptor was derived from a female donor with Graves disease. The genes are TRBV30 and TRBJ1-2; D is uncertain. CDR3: CAWSPVGYTF. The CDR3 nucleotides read TGTGCCTGGAGTCCGGTAGGCTACACCTTC.